This T cell receptor beta chain comes out of a study of blood T cell repertoires in COVID-19. In the study overall: Specimens from acute and convalescent COVID-19 originated in the United States, Italy and Spain. PBMCs, B-cell-depleted T cells, or T cells were the source of the cDNA or gDNA that made up the material.

Looked up from germline, CDR1 is KGHDR and CDR2 is SFDVKD. Trimming pared 9 bases from V and 3 bases from J, leaving 10 bases between. This CDR3 comprises 12 residues. Authors' data handling: Amplification from reference gene primers served as the basis for estimated nucleated cell counts. TCRdb's table, derived via immunoSEQ multiplex PCR, lists solely in-frame clones and lacks some. V and J calls and clone size are copied from that table; D and trimming were computed from the DNA. The sample lists approximately 200,000 clones; 80% to 85% were seen once. The source is a woman aged 25 to 39 who had recovered from COVID-19. This chain connects TRBV24-1 to TRBJ1-2; D remains ambiguous. Sample: peripheral blood. CDR3 bases: TGTGCCACCCCCGACGGAGACTATGGCTACACCTTC. Its translation: CATPDGDYGYTF.